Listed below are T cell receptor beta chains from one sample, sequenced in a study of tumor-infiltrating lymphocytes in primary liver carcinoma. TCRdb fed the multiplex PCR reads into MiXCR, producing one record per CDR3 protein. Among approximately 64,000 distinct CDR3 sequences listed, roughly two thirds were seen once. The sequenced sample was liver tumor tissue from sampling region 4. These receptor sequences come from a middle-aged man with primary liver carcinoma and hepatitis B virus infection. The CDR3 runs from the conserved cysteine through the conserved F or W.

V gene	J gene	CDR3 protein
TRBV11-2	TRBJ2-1	CASSIELLAGMNEQSF
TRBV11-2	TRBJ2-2	CASSLVSGGANTGELFF
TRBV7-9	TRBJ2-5	CASNFGNLQETQYF
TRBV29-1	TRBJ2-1	CSVRLAGYEQYF
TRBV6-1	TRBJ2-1	CASSFGQENNEQFF
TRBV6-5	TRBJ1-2	CVVSGPPNYGYTF
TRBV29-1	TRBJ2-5	CSGLTQGMETRYF
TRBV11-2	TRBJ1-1	CASSRDRAGFFTEAFF
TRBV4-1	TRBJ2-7	CASSQSRDRAKYF
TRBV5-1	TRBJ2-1	CASSLRSNNEQFF
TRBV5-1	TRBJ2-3	CASSLGTMADTQYF
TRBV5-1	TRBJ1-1	CASSLGTGNTEAFF
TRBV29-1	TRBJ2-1	CSVRQLGKEQFF
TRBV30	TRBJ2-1	CAWSVDSLAGGRIGINEQFF
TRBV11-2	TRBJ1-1	CAISRGRAGVFTEAFF
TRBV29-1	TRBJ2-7	CIARDSHEQYF
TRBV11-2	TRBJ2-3	CASSLQAGVSTETQYF
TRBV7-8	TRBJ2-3	CASSPGAGPGDTQYF
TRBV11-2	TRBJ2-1	CTSSLSRSSNEQFF
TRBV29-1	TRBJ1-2	CSVEKVMGGAHGCTF
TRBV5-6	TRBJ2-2	CASTSWTGVTGELFF
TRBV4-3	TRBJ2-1	CASNQVPASTCNEQFF
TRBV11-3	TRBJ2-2	CASSLNANTGELFF
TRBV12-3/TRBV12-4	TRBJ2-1	CASSLWTAIYEQLF
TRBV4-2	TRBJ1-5	CASSQEPGISNRSQHF
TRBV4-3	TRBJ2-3	CASSQEGSRANMQYF
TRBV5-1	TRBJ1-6	CASSDSLTGHNSPLNF
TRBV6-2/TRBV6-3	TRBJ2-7	CASSTAYGQYF
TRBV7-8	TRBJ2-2	CASGLVSRDGELFF
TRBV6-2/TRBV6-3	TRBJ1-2	CASSYRDSYGYTF
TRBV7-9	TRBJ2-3	CASTIHLAGGTDTQYF
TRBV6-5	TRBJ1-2	CASSYETEARFWDGHTF
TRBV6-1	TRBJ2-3	CASSELAGGPDTQYF
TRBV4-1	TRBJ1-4	CASSQDRDRGGEKLFF
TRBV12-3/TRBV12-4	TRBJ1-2	CASSPVSSLNYGYTF
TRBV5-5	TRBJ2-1	CASSLGQGSFNVQFF
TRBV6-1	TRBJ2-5	CASTPSWGSQEAQNF
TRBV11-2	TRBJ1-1	CASSRGRAGVFIEAIF
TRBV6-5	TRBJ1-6	CTSSYTTGDNSSLHF
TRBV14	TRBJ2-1	CASSRDHLAREFF
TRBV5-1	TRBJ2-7	CASSLGGGTGSGEQYF
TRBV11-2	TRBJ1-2	CASRLYRWPDGYTF
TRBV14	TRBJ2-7	CASSGTGAGDRYF
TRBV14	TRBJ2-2	CASSQTTGLGELFF
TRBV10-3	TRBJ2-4	CTISDNWKAKNIQYF
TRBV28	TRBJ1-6	CASSLFYSPLHF
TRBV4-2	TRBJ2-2	CASSQALAGVLANTGELFF
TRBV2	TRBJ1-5	CASSGDRGLVSNQPQHF
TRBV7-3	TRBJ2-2	CASSPTGTENTGELFF
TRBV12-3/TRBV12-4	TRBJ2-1	CLSKEMSSYNEQFF
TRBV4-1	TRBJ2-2	CASSPRAGLAITGGLFF
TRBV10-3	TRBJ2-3	CAISAHLRLAGTTDTRYF
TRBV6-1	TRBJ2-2	CGSNPRGTIGELFF
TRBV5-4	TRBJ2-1	CASSPGGGGFLNEQFF
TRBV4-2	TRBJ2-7	CACCQAASGVSYEQYF
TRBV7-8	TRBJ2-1	CASSASTGSYNEQFF
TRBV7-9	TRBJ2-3	CAGGLRQRATDTQYF
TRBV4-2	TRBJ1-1	CASSIFAQDGDTEAYF
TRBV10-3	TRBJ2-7	CAFSERLADRRNEQYF
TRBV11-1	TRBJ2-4	CASSFPGTSGTKNTQCF